This T cell receptor beta chain was identified in a study of shared clonotypes between healthy human individuals. Study-wide context: Three CD4 naive, three CD4 memory, two CD8 naive and one CD8 memory plate were used per donor.

Study-wide results and caveats: Rarefaction analysis demonstrated incomplete sorted-subset sequencing notwithstanding large depth.

Sequencing was at deep level. TCRdb's copy holds only in-frame clones and misses some; the assay was immunoSEQ multiplex PCR. This table holds around 2,100,000 clones, less than 95% found once. Naive CD8 cells were CD45RO-negative, positively selected for CCR7, excluding terminally differentiated effector memory CD45RA+ cells. Germline V gene lookup returns CDR1 LNHDA and CDR2 SQIVND (reference sequence). The CDR3 has 11 amino acids. Trimming pared 4 bases from V and 5 bases from J, leaving 5 bases between. With regard to this clone: The antigen is not known. Other DNA sequences in this specimen translate into the identical CDR3.

The chain is built from TRBV19 and TRBJ2-5; D is unclear. This clonotype originated in a man aged 18-30 years in good health. Source material: naive CD8+ T cells sorted from blood. In DNA, the CDR3 is TGTGCCAGTAGTAACCGGGAGACCCAGTACTTC. Amino acid sequence: CASSNRETQYF.